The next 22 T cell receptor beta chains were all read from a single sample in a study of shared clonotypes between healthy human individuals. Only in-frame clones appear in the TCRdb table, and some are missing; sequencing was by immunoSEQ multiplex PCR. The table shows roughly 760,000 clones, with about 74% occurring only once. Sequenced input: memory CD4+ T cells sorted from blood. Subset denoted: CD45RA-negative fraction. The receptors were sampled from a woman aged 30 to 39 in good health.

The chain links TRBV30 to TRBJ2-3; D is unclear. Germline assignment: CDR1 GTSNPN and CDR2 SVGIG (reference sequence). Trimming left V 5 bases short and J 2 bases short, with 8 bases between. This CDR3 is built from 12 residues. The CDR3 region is CAWEQSTDTQYF. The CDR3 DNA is TGTGCCTGGGAGCAGTCCACAGATACGCAGTATTTT.

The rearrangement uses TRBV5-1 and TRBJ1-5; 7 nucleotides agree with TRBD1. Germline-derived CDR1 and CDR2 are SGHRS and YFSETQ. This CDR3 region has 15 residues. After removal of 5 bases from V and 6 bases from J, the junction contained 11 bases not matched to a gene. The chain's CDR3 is CASREGTVKSQPQHF. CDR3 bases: TGCGCCAGCAGGGAAGGGACAGTCAAGAGTCAGCCCCAGCATTTT.

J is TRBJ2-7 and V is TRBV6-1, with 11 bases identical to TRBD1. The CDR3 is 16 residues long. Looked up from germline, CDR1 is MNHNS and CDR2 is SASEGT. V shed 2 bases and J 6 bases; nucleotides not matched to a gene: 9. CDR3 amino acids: CASSEIPGQGDFEQYF. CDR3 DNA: TGTGCCAGCAGTGAAATCCCGGGACAGGGGGATTTCGAGCAGTACTTC.

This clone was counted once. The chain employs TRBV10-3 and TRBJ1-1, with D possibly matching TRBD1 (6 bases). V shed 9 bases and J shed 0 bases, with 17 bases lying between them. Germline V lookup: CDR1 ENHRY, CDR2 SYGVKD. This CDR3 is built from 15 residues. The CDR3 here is CAIRSAGQMNTEAFF. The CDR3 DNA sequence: TGTGCCATAAGATCCGCTGGACAGATGAACACTGAAGCTTTCTTT.

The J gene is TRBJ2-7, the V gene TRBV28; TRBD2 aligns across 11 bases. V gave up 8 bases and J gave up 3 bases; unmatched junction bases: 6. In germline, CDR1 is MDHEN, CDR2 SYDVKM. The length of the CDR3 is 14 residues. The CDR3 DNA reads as TGTGCCAGCGCCCCGACTAGCGGGAACTACGAGCAGTACTTC. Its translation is CASAPTSGNYEQYF.

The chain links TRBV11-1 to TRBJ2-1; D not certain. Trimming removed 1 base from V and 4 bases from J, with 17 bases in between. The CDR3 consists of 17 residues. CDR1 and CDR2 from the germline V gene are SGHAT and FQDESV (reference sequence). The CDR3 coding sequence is TGTGCCAGCAGCTTAGGGAGTGGAGTGAATCTTTACAATGAGCAGTTCTTC. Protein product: CASSLGSGVNLYNEQFF. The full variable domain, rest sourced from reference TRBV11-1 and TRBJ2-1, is EAEVAQSPRYKITEKSQAVAFWCDPISGHATLYWYRQILGQGPELLVQFQDESVVDDSQLPKDRFSAERLKGVDSTLKIQPAELGDSAMYLCASSLGSGVNLYNEQFFGPGTRLTVL.

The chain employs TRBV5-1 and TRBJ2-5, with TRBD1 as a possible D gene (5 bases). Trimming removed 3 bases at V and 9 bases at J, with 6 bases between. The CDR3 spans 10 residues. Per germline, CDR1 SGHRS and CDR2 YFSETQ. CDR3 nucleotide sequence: TGCGCCAGCAGCTCAGGGTCCCAGTACTTC. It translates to CASSSGSQYF.

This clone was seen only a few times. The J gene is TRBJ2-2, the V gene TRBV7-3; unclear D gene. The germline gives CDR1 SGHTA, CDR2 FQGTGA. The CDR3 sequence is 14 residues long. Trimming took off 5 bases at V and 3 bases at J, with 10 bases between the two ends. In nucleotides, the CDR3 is TGTGCCAGCAGCATGGGCATAGACACCGGGGAGCTGTTTTTT. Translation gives CASSMGIDTGELFF.

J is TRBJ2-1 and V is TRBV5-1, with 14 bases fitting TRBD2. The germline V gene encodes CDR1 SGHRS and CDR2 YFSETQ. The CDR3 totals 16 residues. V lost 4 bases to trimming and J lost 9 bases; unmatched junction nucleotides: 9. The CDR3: CASSIRGLAGAGEQFF. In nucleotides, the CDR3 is TGCGCCAGCAGCATCCGGGGACTAGCGGGAGCTGGTGAGCAGTTCTTC.

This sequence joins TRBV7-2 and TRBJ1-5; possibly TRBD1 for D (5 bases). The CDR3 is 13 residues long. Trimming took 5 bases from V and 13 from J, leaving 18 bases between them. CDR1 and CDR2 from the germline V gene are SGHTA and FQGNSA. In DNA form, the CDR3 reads TGTGCCAGCAGCCGGGGGTCATCGGGGCAGCAGCATTTT. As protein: CASSRGSSGQQHF.

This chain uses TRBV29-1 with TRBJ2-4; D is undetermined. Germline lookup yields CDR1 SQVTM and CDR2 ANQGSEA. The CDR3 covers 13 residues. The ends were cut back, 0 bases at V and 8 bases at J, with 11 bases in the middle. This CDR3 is CSVEDHPGYIQYF. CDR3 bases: TGCAGCGTTGAAGATCATCCGGGTTACATTCAGTACTTC.

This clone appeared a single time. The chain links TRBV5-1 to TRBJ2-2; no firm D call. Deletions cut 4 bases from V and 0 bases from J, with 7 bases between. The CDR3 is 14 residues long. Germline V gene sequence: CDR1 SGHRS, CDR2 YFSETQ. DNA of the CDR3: TGCGCCAGCAGCGAACCTTCGAACACCGGGGAGCTGTTTTTT. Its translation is CASSEPSNTGELFF.

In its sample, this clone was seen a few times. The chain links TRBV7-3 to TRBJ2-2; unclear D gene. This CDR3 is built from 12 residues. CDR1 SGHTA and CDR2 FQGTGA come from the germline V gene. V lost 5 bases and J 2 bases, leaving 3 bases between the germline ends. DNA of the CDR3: TGTGCCAGCAGCCGAAACACCGGGGAGCTGTTTTTT. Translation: CASSRNTGELFF.

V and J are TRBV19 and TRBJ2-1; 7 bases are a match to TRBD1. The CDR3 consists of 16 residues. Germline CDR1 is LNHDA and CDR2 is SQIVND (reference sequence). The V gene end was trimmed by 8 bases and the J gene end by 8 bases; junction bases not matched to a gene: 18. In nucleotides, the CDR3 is TGTGCCAGTTCCCCCGGGACAGCGTTAGACATCGATGAGCAGTTCTTC. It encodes CASSPGTALDIDEQFF.

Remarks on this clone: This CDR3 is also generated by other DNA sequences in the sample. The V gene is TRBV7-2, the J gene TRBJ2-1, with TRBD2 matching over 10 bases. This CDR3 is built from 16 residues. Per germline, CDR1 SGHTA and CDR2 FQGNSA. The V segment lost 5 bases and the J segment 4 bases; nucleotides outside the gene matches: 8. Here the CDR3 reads CASSTASGSSYNEQFF. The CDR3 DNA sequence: TGTGCCAGCAGCACCGCTAGCGGGAGTTCGTACAATGAGCAGTTCTTC. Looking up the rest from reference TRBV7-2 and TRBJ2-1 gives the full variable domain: GAGVSQSPSNKVTEKGKDVELRCDPISGHTALYWYRQSLGQGLEFLIYFQGNSAPDKSGLPSDRFSAERTGGSVSTLTIQRTQQEDSAVYLCASSTASGSSYNEQFFGPGTRLTVL.

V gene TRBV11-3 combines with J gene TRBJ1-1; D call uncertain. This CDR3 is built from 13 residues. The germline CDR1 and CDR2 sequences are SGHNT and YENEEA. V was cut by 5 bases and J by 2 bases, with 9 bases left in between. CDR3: CASSARGNTEAFF. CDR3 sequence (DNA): TGTGCCAGCAGCGCCCGAGGAAACACTGAAGCTTTCTTT.

In nucleotides, the CDR3 is TGTGCCAGTAGTATTACAACGGCAGGCTACGAGCAGTACTTC. It encodes CASSITTAGYEQYF. The chain is built from TRBV19 and TRBJ2-7; D remains unclear. Germline CDR1 reads LNHDA; CDR2 reads SQIVND (reference sequence). Trimming stripped 3 bases from V and 3 bases from J, with 12 bases between. This CDR3 spans 14 amino acids.

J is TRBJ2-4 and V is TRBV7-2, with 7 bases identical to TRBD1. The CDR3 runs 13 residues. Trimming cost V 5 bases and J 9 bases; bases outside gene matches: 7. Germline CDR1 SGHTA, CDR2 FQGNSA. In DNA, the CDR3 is TGTGCCAGCAGCCTACAGGGGTCTACCATTCAGTACTTC. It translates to CASSLQGSTIQYF.

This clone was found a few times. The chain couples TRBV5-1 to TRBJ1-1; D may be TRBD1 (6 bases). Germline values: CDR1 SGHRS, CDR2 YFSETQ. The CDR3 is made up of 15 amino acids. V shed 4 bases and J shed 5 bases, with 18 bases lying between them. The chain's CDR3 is CASSLELGGVTEAFF. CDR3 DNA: TGCGCCAGCAGCCTAGAGTTGGGGGGCGTAACTGAAGCTTTCTTT.

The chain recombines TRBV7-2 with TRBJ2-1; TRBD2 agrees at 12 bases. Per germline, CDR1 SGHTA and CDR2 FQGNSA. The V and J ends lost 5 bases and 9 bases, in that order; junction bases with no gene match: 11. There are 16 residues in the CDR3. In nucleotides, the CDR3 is TGTGCCAGCAGCCGGGTCGCGCTAGCGGGAGGGGGTGAGCAGTTCTTC. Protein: CASSRVALAGGGEQFF.

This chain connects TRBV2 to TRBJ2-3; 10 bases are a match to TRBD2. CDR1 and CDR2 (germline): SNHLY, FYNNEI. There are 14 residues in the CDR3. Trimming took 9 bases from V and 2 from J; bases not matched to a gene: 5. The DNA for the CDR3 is TGTGCCAGTAGACTAGCGGGTAACACAGATACGCAGTATTTT. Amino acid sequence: CASRLAGNTDTQYF.

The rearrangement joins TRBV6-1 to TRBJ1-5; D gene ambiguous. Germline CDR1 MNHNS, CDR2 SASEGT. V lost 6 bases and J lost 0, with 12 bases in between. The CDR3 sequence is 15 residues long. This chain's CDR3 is CASREKYYSNQPQHF. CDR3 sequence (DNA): TGTGCCAGCAGGGAGAAGTATTATAGCAATCAGCCCCAGCATTTT.